The next 27 T cell receptor beta chains were all read from a single sample in a study of T-cell reconstitution after alpha-beta-depleted transplantation in children. The TCRbeta library incorporated unique molecular identifiers. TCRdb independently ran MiXCR on the PCR reads; one entry per CDR3 protein. The sample has about 830,000 distinct CDR3 sequences, roughly 15% seen once. This sample comprised PBMCs, mostly from graft donor cells, obtained 360 days after TCRalphabeta/CD19-depleted stem cell transplant. All receptors derive from a male patient between 5 and 17 years old who had a stem cell transplant for acute lymphoblastic leukemia, so the T cells may come from the graft donor.

This clonotype has a handful of counts. CDR3 nucleotide sequence: TGTGCCAGCAGTTACTCGATATTGGGACTAGCGTACAATGAGCAGTTCTTC. Residues: CASSYSILGLAYNEQFF. The chain recombines TRBV6-5 with TRBJ2-1; 10 bases are a match to TRBD2. CDR1 and CDR2 (germline): MNHEY, SVGAGI. This CDR3 comprises 17 residues. V lost 0 bases, J lost 4 bases, and 6 bases stayed unmatched.

The chain is built from TRBV18 and TRBJ2-2; D is uncertain. Germline V gene data show CDR1 as KGHSH and CDR2 as LQKENI. Trimming removed 2 bases from V and 0 bases from J, with 10 bases in between. CDR3 length: 16 amino acids. The CDR3 is CASSPFSHSNTGELFF. The CDR3, as DNA: TGTGCCAGCTCACCATTTTCCCATTCGAACACCGGGGAGCTGTTTTTT.

This chain joins TRBV28 and TRBJ1-1, with no clear D. CDR3 length equals 12 residues. The ends were cut back, 5 bases at V and 14 bases at J, with 18 bases in the middle. CDR1 MDHEN and CDR2 SYDVKM come from the germline V gene. CDR3 residues: CASSGVGRSGFF. Here the CDR3 DNA reads TGTGCCAGCAGTGGGGTCGGCCGGAGTGGGTTCTTT.

Only a few counts were recorded for this clonotype. The V and J genes are TRBV5-1 and TRBJ1-2; D remains ambiguous. The CDR3 totals 13 residues. The V end was cut by 4 bases, the J end by 1 base, with 8 bases between. Germline V gene lookup returns CDR1 SGHRS and CDR2 YFSETQ. The CDR3 spells CASSVNFNYGYTF. CDR3 sequence (DNA): TGCGCCAGCAGCGTCAACTTTAACTATGGCTACACCTTC.

This clonotype was observed a handful of times. The chain recombines TRBV4-1 with TRBJ2-1; 8 nucleotides align to TRBD2. The germline V gene has CDR1 MGHRA and CDR2 YSYEKL. CDR3 length equals 15 residues. Trimming at V came to 0 bases and at J to 10 bases, leaving 8 bases not matched to a gene. In nucleotides, the CDR3 is TGCGCCAGCAGCCAAGAGGGCGGGAGGATACGGGAGCAGTTCTTC. Protein product: CASSQEGGRIREQFF.

There are a few counts of this clonotype. The genes are TRBV5-1 and TRBJ2-1; TRBD2 might be the D (6 bases). This CDR3 spans 15 amino acids. V shed 3 bases and J shed 0 bases, with 10 bases lying between them. Looked up from germline, CDR1 is SGHRS and CDR2 is YFSETQ. CDR3 coding DNA: TGCGCCAGCAGCTCGGGACTCATCTCCTACAATGAGCAGTTCTTC. Its protein product is CASSSGLISYNEQFF. The whole variable domain, remainder taken from reference TRBV5-1 and TRBJ2-1, is KAGVTQTPRYLIKTRGQQVTLSCSPISGHRSVSWYQQTPGQGLQFLFEYFSETQRNKGNFPGRFSGRQFSNSRSEMNVSTLELGDSALYLCASSSGLISYNEQFFGPGTRLTVL.

The J gene is TRBJ2-2, the V gene TRBV6-4; D is undetermined. V dropped 3 bases and J dropped 2 bases, with 16 bases sitting between them. The length of the CDR3 is 17 residues. Germline CDR1 and CDR2: MRHNA and SNTAGT. CDR3 sequence: CASSESFRAKNTGELFF. CDR3 coding DNA: TGTGCCAGCAGTGAGTCCTTTCGGGCCAAAAACACCGGGGAGCTGTTTTTT.

The chain recombines TRBV29-1 with TRBJ1-1, with D possibly TRBD1 on 6 matching bases. Germline-derived CDR1 and CDR2 are SQVTM and ANQGSEA. V lost 4 bases to trimming and J lost 3 bases, with 24 bases between them. The CDR3 spans 17 residues. CDR3 amino acids: CSVGPTGSWAAYTEAFF. The CDR3 coding sequence is TGCAGCGTTGGCCCCACAGGGTCTTGGGCGGCGTACACTGAAGCTTTCTTT.

The J gene is TRBJ1-1, the V gene TRBV25-1; D is unclear. V was pared by 9 bases and J by 4 bases, with 15 bases between. The germline V gene has CDR1 MGHDK and CDR2 SYGVNS. This CDR3 spans 13 amino acids. CDR3: CASNVGGSTEAFF. CDR3 DNA sequence: TGTGCCAGTAACGTAGGAGGGTCCACTGAAGCTTTCTTT.

V usage is TRBV24-1 and J usage is TRBJ2-1; 13 bases agree with TRBD2. Germline CDR1 KGHDR, CDR2 SFDVKD. The CDR3 consists of 17 residues. V dropped 4 bases and J dropped 8; count of bases not matched to a gene: 10. In nucleotides, the CDR3 is TGTGCCACCAGTGACCCCCTTGGACTAGCGGGAGACCATGAGCAGTTCTTC. Encoded protein: CATSDPLGLAGDHEQFF.

CDR3 region: CASSLVLQGPYEQYF. The CDR3 bases are TGTGCCAGCAGCTTAGTACTGCAGGGCCCCTACGAGCAGTACTTC. V and J are TRBV7-9 and TRBJ2-7; maybe TRBD1 (5 bases). Germline V gene sequence: CDR1 SEHNR, CDR2 FQNEAQ (reference sequence). The CDR3 spans 15 residues. V was pared by 1 base and J by 2 bases, with 12 bases between.

The gene calls are TRBV5-1 and TRBJ1-2; no firm D call. The CDR3 consists of 15 residues. Germline CDR1 SGHRS, CDR2 YFSETQ. Trimming removed 0 bases at V and 8 bases at J, with 17 bases between. In DNA, the CDR3 is TGCGCCAGCAGCTTGGACGGAGTAGGGAAAGGAGGCTACACCTTC. Translated, it gives CASSLDGVGKGGYTF.

This rearrangement joins TRBV9 to TRBJ2-5, with D tentatively TRBD2 (7 bases). This CDR3 has 14 residues. The V and J ends lost 0 bases and 4 bases respectively, with 10 bases between them. Germline V lookup: CDR1 SGDLS, CDR2 YYNGEE. The CDR3 coding sequence is TGTGCCAGCAGCGTAGCGGGGGGCGCAGAGACCCAGTACTTC. Translation gives CASSVAGGAETQYF.

A few counts support this clonotype. The chain uses TRBV4-1 and TRBJ2-1; D possibly corresponds to TRBD1 (6 bases). The CDR3 spans 18 residues. Trimming shortened V by 1 base and J by 3 bases, and 19 bases separated the two germline ends. Per the germline V gene, CDR1 is MGHRA and CDR2 is YSYEKL. The CDR3: CASSQGPQGTLNYNEQFF. The CDR3 nucleotides are TGCGCCAGCAGCCAAGGACCGCAGGGGACCCTAAACTACAATGAGCAGTTCTTC.

This clonotype was seen only a few times. The chain recombines TRBV15 with TRBJ2-7; no reliable D call. Germline CDR1 LNHNV, CDR2 YYDKDF (reference sequence). The CDR3 has 13 amino acids. V lost 0 bases and J 9 bases, leaving 12 bases between the germline ends. CDR3 loop: CATSRDRASRQYF. CDR3 coding DNA: TGTGCCACCAGCAGAGATCGGGCCAGTCGGCAGTACTTC.

The CDR3 nucleotides are TGCAGCGTTGAATGGGGCAGCTACGAGCAGTACTTC. It is translated as CSVEWGSYEQYF. The chain carries TRBV29-1 and TRBJ2-7; perhaps TRBD1 as D (5 bases). There are 12 residues in the CDR3. Trimming took 2 bases from V and 3 from J, leaving 8 bases between them. Germline-derived CDR1 and CDR2 are SQVTM and ANQGSEA.

This clonotype was seen at least ten times. V gene TRBV29-1 combines with J gene TRBJ2-3, with D perhaps matching TRBD2 (5 bases). Germline V gene lookup returns CDR1 SQVTM and CDR2 ANQGSEA. The ends were cut back, 1 base at V and 6 bases at J, with 20 bases in the middle. This CDR3 has 16 amino acids. CDR3 in DNA: TGCAGCGTTGAAGTTGCCCTAACTAGAGCCGTCGATACGCAGTATTTT. Its translation is CSVEVALTRAVDTQYF.

This clonotype was seen more than once but under ten times. The chain uses TRBV9 and TRBJ2-2; D unresolved. The CDR3 contains 14 residues. V gave up 4 bases and J gave up 4 bases, with 11 bases separating them. Germline CDR1 is SGDLS and CDR2 is YYNGEE. The CDR3 nucleotides are TGTGCCAGCAGCCGCGCGGATTCCACCGGGGAGCTGTTTTTT. It yields the protein CASSRADSTGELFF.

This clonotype appeared a few times. The chain couples TRBV7-9 to TRBJ1-1; TRBD1 might be the D (5 bases). In germline, CDR1 is SEHNR, CDR2 FQNEAQ (reference sequence). The CDR3 is 15 amino acids. V shed 2 bases and J shed 1 base, with 11 bases lying between them. CDR3 in amino acids: CASSLPGGANTEAFF. In DNA form, the CDR3 reads TGTGCCAGCAGCTTACCCGGGGGAGCGAACACTGAAGCTTTCTTT.

This chain links TRBV27 with TRBJ2-7; 11 positions agree with TRBD1. This CDR3 is 15 amino acids long. Germline CDR1 reads MNHEY; CDR2 reads SMNVEV (reference sequence). With V trimmed by 6 bases and J by 0 bases, 4 bases remained unmatched. CDR3: CASREGTGGSYEQYF. The CDR3 DNA sequence: TGTGCCAGCAGGGAAGGGACAGGGGGCTCCTACGAGCAGTACTTC.

This chain joins TRBV9 and TRBJ2-7; no clear D gene. Trimming left V 6 bases short and J 8 bases short, with 21 bases between. Germline assignment: CDR1 SGDLS and CDR2 YYNGEE. The CDR3 contains 14 residues. CDR3 loop: CASTDLLDGSKQYF. The CDR3 DNA is TGTGCCAGCACCGACTTATTGGACGGCTCGAAGCAGTACTTC. The whole variable domain, remainder taken from reference TRBV9 and TRBJ2-7, is DSGVTQTPKHLITATGQRVTLRCSPRSGDLSVYWYQQSLDQGLQFLIQYYNGEERAKGNILERFSAQQFPDLHSELNLSSLELGDSALYFCASTDLLDGSKQYFGPGTRLTVT.

This clonotype was seen only a few times. This chain links TRBV5-6 with TRBJ2-2, with D perhaps assigned TRBD1 or TRBD2 (5 bases each). Trimming removed 4 bases at V and 7 bases at J, with 14 bases between. Per germline, CDR1 SGHDT and CDR2 YYEEEE. The CDR3 covers 14 residues. The CDR3 region is CASSRGPGFGELFF. The CDR3 DNA is TGTGCCAGCAGCCGGGGCCCGGGTTTCGGGGAGCTGTTTTTT.

This chain connects TRBV20-1 to TRBJ2-3, with D unresolved. Trimming took 2 bases from V and 5 from J, leaving 11 bases between them. Germline V gene lookup returns CDR1 DFQATT and CDR2 SNEGSKA (reference sequence). The CDR3 totals 13 residues. CDR3 coding DNA: TGCAGTGCTAGACTAGTTTACATAGATACGCAGTATTTT. Translating it yields CSARLVYIDTQYF.

DNA for the CDR3: TGTGCCAGCAGCCCCGGGGAGGGAACTGAAGCTTTCTTT. Encoded protein: CASSPGEGTEAFF. The gene calls are TRBV7-8 and TRBJ1-1, with D unresolved. The V end lost 5 bases, the J end lost 5 bases, and 12 bases lay between the germline ends. The germline V gene encodes CDR1 SGHVS and CDR2 FQNEAQ. This CDR3 is built from 13 residues.

This clonotype has more than one count but fewer than ten. This sequence joins TRBV7-9 and TRBJ2-7, with 10 bases lining up with TRBD1. The CDR3 has 16 residues. Trimming took 2 bases from V and 0 from J; bases not matched to a gene: 4. Germline CDR1 is SEHNR and CDR2 is FQNEAQ (reference sequence). DNA for the CDR3: TGTGCCAGCAGCTTACTAGGGACAGGGGTCTCCTACGAGCAGTACTTC. Amino acids: CASSLLGTGVSYEQYF.

The rearrangement joins TRBV7-9 to TRBJ1-1; 7 nucleotides align to TRBD1. The CDR3 covers 15 residues. The germline V gene encodes CDR1 SEHNR and CDR2 FQNEAQ (reference sequence). J lost 5 bases, V lost 5 bases, and 11 bases had no gene match. CDR3 amino acids: CASSPLYRGRTEAFF. As DNA, the CDR3 is TGTGCCAGCAGCCCTCTTTACAGGGGACGAACTGAAGCTTTCTTT.

J is TRBJ2-7 and V is TRBV7-9; D perhaps matches TRBD2 (5 bases). Germline V gene sequence: CDR1 SEHNR, CDR2 FQNEAQ (reference sequence). Trimming stripped 4 bases from V and 2 bases from J, with 12 bases between. The CDR3 runs 14 residues. CDR3 in amino acids: CASSYPSTPYEQYF. The CDR3 nucleotides read TGTGCCAGCAGCTACCCTAGCACTCCCTACGAGCAGTACTTC. The variable domain in full, completed from reference TRBV7-9 and TRBJ2-7, reads DTGVSQNPRHKITKRGQNVTFRCDPISEHNRLYWYRQTLGQGPEFLTYFQNEAQLEKSRLLSDRFSAERPKGSFSTLEIQRTEQGDSAMYLCASSYPSTPYEQYFGPGTRLTVT.